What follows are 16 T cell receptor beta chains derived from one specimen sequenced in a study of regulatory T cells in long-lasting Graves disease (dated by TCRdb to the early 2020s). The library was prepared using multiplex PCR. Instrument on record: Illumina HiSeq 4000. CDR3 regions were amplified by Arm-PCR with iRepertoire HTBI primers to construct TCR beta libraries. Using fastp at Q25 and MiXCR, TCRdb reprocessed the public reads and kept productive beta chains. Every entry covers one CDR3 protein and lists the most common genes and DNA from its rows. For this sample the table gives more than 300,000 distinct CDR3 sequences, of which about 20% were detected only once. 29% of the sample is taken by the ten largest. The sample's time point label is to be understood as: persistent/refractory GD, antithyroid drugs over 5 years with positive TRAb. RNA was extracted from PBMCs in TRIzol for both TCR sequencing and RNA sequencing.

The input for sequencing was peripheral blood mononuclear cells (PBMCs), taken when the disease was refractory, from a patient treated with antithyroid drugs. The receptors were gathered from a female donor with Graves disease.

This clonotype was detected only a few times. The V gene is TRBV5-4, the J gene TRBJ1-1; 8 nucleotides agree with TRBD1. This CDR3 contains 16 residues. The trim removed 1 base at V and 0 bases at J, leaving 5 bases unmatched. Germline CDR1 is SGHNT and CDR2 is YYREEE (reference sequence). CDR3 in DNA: TGTGCCAGCAGCTTGTCAGGGGGCATGGTGAACACTGAAGCTTTCTTT. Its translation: CASSLSGGMVNTEAFF. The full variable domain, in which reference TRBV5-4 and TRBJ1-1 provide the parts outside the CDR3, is ETGVTQSPTHLIKTRGQQVTLRCSSQSGHNTVSWYQQALGQGPQFIFQYYREEENGRGNFPPRFSGLQFPNYSSELNVNALELDDSALYLCASSLSGGMVNTEAFFGQGTRLTVV.

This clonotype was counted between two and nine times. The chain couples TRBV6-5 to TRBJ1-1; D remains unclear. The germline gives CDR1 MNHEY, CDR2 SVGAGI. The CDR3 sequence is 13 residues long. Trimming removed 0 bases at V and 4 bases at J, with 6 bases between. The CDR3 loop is CASSYSGFTEAFF. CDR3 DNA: TGTGCCAGCAGTTACTCGGGTTTCACTGAAGCTTTCTTT.

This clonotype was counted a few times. The CDR3 sequence is CASSLILGGGAYEQYF. In DNA form, the CDR3 reads TGTGCCAGCAGCTTAATATTGGGAGGGGGCGCCTACGAGCAGTACTTC. The rearrangement uses TRBV11-2 and TRBJ2-7; the D gene could be TRBD1 or TRBD2 (7 bases each). This CDR3 has 16 residues. Germline values: CDR1 SGHAT, CDR2 FQNNGV. Between the trimmed V and J ends, which lost 2 bases and 2 bases, there was a span of 16 bases.

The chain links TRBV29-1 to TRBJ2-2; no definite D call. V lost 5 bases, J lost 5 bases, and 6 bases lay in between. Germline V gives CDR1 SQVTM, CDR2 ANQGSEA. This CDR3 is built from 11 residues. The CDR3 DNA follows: TGCAGCGTTTTGGTAACCGGGGAGCTGTTTTTT. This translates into CSVLVTGELFF.

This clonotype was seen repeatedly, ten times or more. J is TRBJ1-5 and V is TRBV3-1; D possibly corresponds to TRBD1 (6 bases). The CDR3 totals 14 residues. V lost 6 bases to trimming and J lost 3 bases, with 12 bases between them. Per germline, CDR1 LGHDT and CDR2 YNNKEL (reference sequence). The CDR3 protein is CASSYGGPNQPQHF. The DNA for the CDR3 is TGTGCCAGCAGTTACGGGGGGCCCAATCAGCCCCAGCATTTT.

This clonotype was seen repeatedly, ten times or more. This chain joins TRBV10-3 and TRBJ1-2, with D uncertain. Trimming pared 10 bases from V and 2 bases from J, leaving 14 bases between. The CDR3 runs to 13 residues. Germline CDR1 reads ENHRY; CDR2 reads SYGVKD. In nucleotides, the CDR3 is TGTGCCACCAGCGAAGACGGGAACTATGGCTACACCTTC. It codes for CATSEDGNYGYTF.

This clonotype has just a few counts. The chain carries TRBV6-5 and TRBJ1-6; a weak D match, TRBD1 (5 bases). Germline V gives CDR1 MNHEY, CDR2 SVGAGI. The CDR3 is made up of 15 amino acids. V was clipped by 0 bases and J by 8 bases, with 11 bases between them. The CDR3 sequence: CASSYSRAMDSPLHF. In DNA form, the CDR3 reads TGTGCCAGCAGTTACTCCAGGGCAATGGATTCACCCCTCCACTTT.

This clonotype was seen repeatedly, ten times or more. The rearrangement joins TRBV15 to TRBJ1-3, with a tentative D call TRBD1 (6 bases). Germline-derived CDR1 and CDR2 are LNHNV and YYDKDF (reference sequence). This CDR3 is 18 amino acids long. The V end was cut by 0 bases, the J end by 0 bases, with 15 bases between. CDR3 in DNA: TGTGCCACCAGCAGAGATGGGGGGCCCATCTACTCTGGAAACACCATATATTTT. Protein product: CATSRDGGPIYSGNTIYF.

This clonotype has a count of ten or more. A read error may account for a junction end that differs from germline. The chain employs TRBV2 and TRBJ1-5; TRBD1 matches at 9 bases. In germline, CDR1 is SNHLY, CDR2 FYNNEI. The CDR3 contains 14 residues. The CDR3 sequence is CASSGTGGKQPQHF. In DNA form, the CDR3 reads TGTGCCAGCAGTGGAACAGGGGGCAAGCAGCCCCAGCATTTT.

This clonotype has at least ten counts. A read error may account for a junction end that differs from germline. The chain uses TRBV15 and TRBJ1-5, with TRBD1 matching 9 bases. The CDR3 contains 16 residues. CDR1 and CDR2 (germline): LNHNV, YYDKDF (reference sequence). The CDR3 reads CATRRGVQGANQPQHF. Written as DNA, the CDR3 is TGTGCCACCAGGAGAGGGGTACAGGGGGCGAATCAGCCCCAGCATTTT.

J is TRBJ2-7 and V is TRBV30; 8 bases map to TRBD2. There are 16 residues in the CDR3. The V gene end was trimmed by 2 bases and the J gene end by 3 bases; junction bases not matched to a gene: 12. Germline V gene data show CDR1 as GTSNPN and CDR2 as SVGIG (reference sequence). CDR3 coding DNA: TGTGCCTGGAGTTCGCCGCCTAGGACTAGCCGCTACGAGCAGTACTTC. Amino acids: CAWSSPPRTSRYEQYF.

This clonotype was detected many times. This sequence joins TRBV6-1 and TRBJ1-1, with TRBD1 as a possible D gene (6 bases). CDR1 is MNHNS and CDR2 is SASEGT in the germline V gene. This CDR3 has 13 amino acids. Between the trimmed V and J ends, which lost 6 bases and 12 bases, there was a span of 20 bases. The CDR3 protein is CASSLTGNSRTFF. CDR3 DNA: TGTGCCAGCAGCCTCACAGGGAACTCCCGTACTTTCTTT.

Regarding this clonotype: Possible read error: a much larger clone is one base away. The CDR3 nucleotides read TGTGCCAGCAATACCGAGGAGGCCGGGGCCAGCCTCTATGACTACACCTTC. It is translated as CASNTEEAGASLYDYTF. The rearrangement links TRBV7-9 to TRBJ1-2, with a weak D call TRBD1 (5 bases). This CDR3 region has 17 residues. The germline V gene encodes CDR1 SEHNR and CDR2 FQNEAQ (reference sequence).

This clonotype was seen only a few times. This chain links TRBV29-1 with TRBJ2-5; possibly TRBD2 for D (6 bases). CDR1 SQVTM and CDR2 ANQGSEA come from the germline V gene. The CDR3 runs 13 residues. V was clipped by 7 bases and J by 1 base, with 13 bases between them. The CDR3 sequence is CSAGGDFQETQYF. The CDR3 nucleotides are TGCAGCGCCGGTGGGGACTTCCAAGAGACCCAGTACTTC.

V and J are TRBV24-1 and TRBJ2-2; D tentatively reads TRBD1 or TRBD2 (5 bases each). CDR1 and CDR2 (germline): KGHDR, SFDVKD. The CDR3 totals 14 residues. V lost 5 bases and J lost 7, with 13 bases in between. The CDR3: CATSGGAKSGELFF. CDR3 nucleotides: TGTGCCACCAGTGGAGGGGCTAAGAGCGGGGAGCTGTTTTTT.

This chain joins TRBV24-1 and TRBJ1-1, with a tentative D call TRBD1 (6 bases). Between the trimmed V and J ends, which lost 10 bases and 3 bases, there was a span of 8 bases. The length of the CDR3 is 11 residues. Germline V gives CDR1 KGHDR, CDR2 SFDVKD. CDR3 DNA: TGTGCCACACAGGGATACACTGAAGCTTTCTTT. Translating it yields CATQGYTEAFF.